This entry lists 18 T cell receptor beta chains sequenced from one sample in a study of T-cell memory formation after mild COVID-19. TCRdb processed the 5' RACE reads anew with MiXCR; each CDR3 protein has one entry. The table has 280,000 or so distinct CDR3 sequences, around 8% seen once. The material sequenced was PBMCs or a T cell subset sorted from them (not recorded which). The receptors were sampled from a man younger than 35 who had mild COVID-19 (a few samples of this study predate the infection). Cell type and time point are not known.

This chain connects TRBV7-2 to TRBJ2-2; no definite D call. Trimming left V 5 bases short and J 3 bases short, with 10 bases between. From germline, CDR1 is SGHTA and CDR2 FQGNSA. This CDR3 is built from 14 residues. CDR3 DNA: TGTGCCAGCAGCGTAAATTCGTACACCGGGGAGCTGTTTTTT. This translates into CASSVNSYTGELFF.

This clonotype was counted ten times or more. The chain recombines TRBV7-8 with TRBJ2-2; 10 bases fit TRBD2. Germline values: CDR1 SGHVS, CDR2 FQNEAQ. The trim removed 2 bases at V and 5 bases at J, leaving 2 bases unmatched. This CDR3 is 15 amino acids long. CDR3 amino acids: CASSLPSGGTGELFF. The DNA for the CDR3 is TGTGCCAGCAGCTTACCTAGCGGGGGTACCGGGGAGCTGTTTTTT.

The rearrangement joins TRBV25-1 to TRBJ2-3; D may correspond to TRBD1 or TRBD2 (5 bases each). Per the germline V gene, CDR1 is MGHDK and CDR2 is SYGVNS. The CDR3 runs to 14 residues. V lost 8 bases and J 6 bases, leaving 18 bases between the germline ends. This CDR3 reads CASSYGGIPDTQYF. The CDR3 nucleotides are TGTGCCAGCTCATATGGGGGAATTCCGGATACGCAGTATTTT.

The rearrangement joins TRBV5-6 to TRBJ1-4; D is ambiguous. The CDR3 length is 14 residues. The V gene's germline CDR1 is SGHDT and CDR2 YYEEEE. Trimming cost V 4 bases and J 12 bases, with 19 bases left between them. For the CDR3, the DNA is TGTGCCAGCAGCCCGAACTACCCGGCGAACGAACTGTTTTTT. Its protein is CASSPNYPANELFF.

J is TRBJ1-5 and V is TRBV6-1; the D gene is possibly TRBD1 (6 bases). The germline CDR1 and CDR2 sequences are MNHNS and SASEGT. Trimming shortened V by 7 bases and J by 5 bases, and 18 bases separated the two germline ends. CDR3 length: 15 amino acids. The CDR3 region has the DNA TGTGCCAGCATCCCGGACAGCGCGGGTTATCAGCCCCAGCATTTT. The encoded protein is CASIPDSAGYQPQHF.

V is TRBV5-1 and J is TRBJ2-5; a weak D match, TRBD1 (5 bases). The CDR3 totals 15 residues. V lost 4 bases and J lost 1, with 14 bases in between. Germline values: CDR1 SGHRS, CDR2 YFSETQ. CDR3 bases: TGCGCCAGCAGCGATCCTCAGGGCTCCCAAGAGACCCAGTACTTC. Protein sequence: CASSDPQGSQETQYF.

This clonotype has more than one count but fewer than ten. The chain is built from TRBV12-3 or TRBV12-4 and TRBJ1-5, with 10 bases lining up with TRBD1. The CDR3 consists of 15 residues. V lost 7 bases to trimming and J lost 4 bases; unmatched junction nucleotides: 7. The CDR3 here is CASTPRTGGNQPQHF. Here the CDR3 DNA reads TGTGCCAGCACCCCTAGGACAGGGGGGAATCAGCCCCAGCATTTT.

In this sample, this clonotype turned up a few times. The chain carries TRBV5-1 and TRBJ1-2; possible D gene TRBD1, 5 bases. V lost 4 bases and J 2 bases, leaving 15 bases between the germline ends. Looked up from germline, CDR1 is SGHRS and CDR2 is YFSETQ. The CDR3 runs 15 residues. The CDR3 bases are TGCGCCAGCAGCGCGCAGGGCCGAGGAAACTATGGCTACACCTTC. It yields the protein CASSAQGRGNYGYTF.

The chain uses TRBV6-5 and TRBJ1-2; D is possibly TRBD1 (6 bases). The ends were cut back, 5 bases at V and 8 bases at J, with 12 bases in the middle. CDR1 is MNHEY and CDR2 is SVGAGI in the germline V gene. This CDR3 has 12 residues. The CDR3 nucleotides read TGTGCCAGCAGTGGGACACGTGAGGGCTACACCTTC. This encodes CASSGTREGYTF.

The V call is TRBV7-3, the J call TRBJ2-2, with TRBD2 matching over 7 bases. From germline, CDR1 is SGHTA and CDR2 FQGTGA. V shed 3 bases, J shed 4 bases, and the junction held 11 bases outside the gene matches. There are 17 residues in the CDR3. In DNA, the CDR3 is TGTGCCAGCAGCTTTATGGTTGCGGGGGACCCCACCGGGGAGCTGTTTTTT. Translating gives CASSFMVAGDPTGELFF.

This clonotype was recorded a few times. The chain couples TRBV5-1 to TRBJ2-2; a possible D gene is TRBD1 (6 bases). Per germline, CDR1 SGHRS and CDR2 YFSETQ. The CDR3 extends over 16 amino acids. The V end lost 0 bases, the J end lost 0 bases, and 9 bases lay between the germline ends. The CDR3 DNA reads as TGCGCCAGCAGCTTGGATGGGGGCACGAACACCGGGGAGCTGTTTTTT. Its protein is CASSLDGGTNTGELFF.

This clonotype appeared a few times. The chain has TRBV20-1 and TRBJ2-1; the D gene is possibly TRBD2 (6 bases). Trimming took off 6 bases at V and 0 bases at J, with 15 bases between the two ends. Germline V lookup: CDR1 DFQATT, CDR2 SNEGSKA (reference sequence). The CDR3 runs 15 residues. DNA of the CDR3: TGCAGTGCCGCTGGGACTGGAGGCTCCTACAATGAGCAGTTCTTC. Translation gives CSAAGTGGSYNEQFF.

This clonotype occurred many times. The rearrangement uses TRBV20-1 and TRBJ2-3; TRBD2 aligns across 11 bases. CDR1 and CDR2 (germline): DFQATT, SNEGSKA (reference sequence). The CDR3 consists of 14 residues. The J segment lost 4 bases and the V segment lost 5 bases, leaving 5 bases of the junction unmatched. The CDR3 region is CSARSGGASDTQYF. In DNA form, the CDR3 reads TGCAGTGCTCGTAGCGGGGGGGCCTCAGATACGCAGTATTTT.

This clonotype was observed a few times. CDR3 sequence (DNA): TGTGCCAGCAGCTTAGATCCCGGGGCAACGGGTGGCTACACCTTC. Its translation is CASSLDPGATGGYTF. This chain links TRBV7-2 with TRBJ1-2, with D maybe TRBD1 (5 bases). The CDR3 is 15 residues long. V was clipped by 1 base and J by 7 bases, with 16 bases between them. CDR1 is SGHTA and CDR2 is FQGNSA in the germline V gene.

V is TRBV4-1 and J is TRBJ2-7; D gene ambiguous. The V and J ends lost 0 bases and 5 bases respectively, with 8 bases between them. The CDR3 extends over 13 amino acids. The germline gives CDR1 MGHRA, CDR2 YSYEKL. The CDR3 DNA reads TGCGCCAGCAGCCAAGACCACCGGGACGAGCAGTACGTC. Amino acid sequence: CASSQDHRDEQYV.

This clonotype was found many times. The chain couples TRBV4-2 to TRBJ2-3; 9 bases are shared with TRBD1. V shed 0 bases, J shed 6 bases, and the junction held 10 bases outside the gene matches. The germline V gene has CDR1 LGHNA and CDR2 YNFKEQ. This CDR3 is built from 17 residues. CDR3 region: CASSQDRGQGLPDTQYF. In nucleotides, the CDR3 is TGTGCCAGCAGCCAAGATAGGGGACAGGGCCTCCCGGATACGCAGTATTTT.

This clonotype was observed a handful of times. This rearrangement joins TRBV29-1 to TRBJ2-1; D is ambiguous. V lost 6 bases, J lost 4 bases, and 10 bases lay in between. Germline V gene data show CDR1 as SQVTM and CDR2 as ANQGSEA. The CDR3 sequence is 12 residues long. The CDR3 is CSVLSGYNEQFF. The DNA for the CDR3 is TGCAGCGTCCTCTCCGGTTACAATGAGCAGTTCTTC.

In its sample, this clonotype was seen many times. The chain joins TRBV5-4 to TRBJ2-5; possibly TRBD1 for D (6 bases). There are 15 residues in the CDR3. Per the germline V gene, CDR1 is SGHNT and CDR2 is YYREEE (reference sequence). V shed 4 bases and J shed 1 base, with 14 bases lying between them. The CDR3 loop is CASSGPQGPQETQYF. CDR3 coding DNA: TGTGCCAGCAGCGGCCCACAGGGCCCCCAAGAGACCCAGTACTTC. Supplemented by reference TRBV5-4 and TRBJ2-5, the full variable domain reads ETGVTQSPTHLIKTRGQQVTLRCSSQSGHNTVSWYQQALGQGPQFIFQYYREEENGRGNFPPRFSGLQFPNYSSELNVNALELDDSALYLCASSGPQGPQETQYFGPGTRLLVL.